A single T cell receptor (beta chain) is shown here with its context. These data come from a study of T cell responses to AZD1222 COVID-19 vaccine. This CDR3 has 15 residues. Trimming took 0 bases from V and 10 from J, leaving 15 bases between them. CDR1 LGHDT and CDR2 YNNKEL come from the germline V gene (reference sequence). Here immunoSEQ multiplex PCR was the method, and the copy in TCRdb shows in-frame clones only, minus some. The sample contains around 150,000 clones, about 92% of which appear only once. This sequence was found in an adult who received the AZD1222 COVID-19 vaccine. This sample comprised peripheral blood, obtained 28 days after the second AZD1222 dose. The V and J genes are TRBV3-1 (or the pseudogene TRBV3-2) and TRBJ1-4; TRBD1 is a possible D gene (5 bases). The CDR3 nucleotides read TGTGCCAGCAGCCAAGATGTTTTCGGGGGGGGAAAACTGTTTTTT. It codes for CASSQDVFGGGKLFF.